This T cell receptor (beta chain) was documented in a study of identical twins. Template switching created a universal primer site, and the cDNA included unique molecular identifiers. TCRdb re-called the 5' RACE reads with MiXCR, one entry per CDR3 protein. This sample has 700,000 to 950,000 distinct CDR3 sequences; roughly 12% occur once, and the top ten carry under 2%. CDR3 size: 15 residues. Germline loops: CDR1 SGHRS, CDR2 YFSETQ. Trimming took 1 base from V and 2 from J; bases not matched to a gene: 4. This clonotype came up a few times. The antigen is not known. Study-level findings and limits: Rather than following the same donors, the conclusions depended on cross-sectional statistical analysis. Out-of-frame alpha sequences that twins shared showed excess low generation probability. Zero-insertion analyses were open to partial confounding by invariant MAIT and iNKT cells.

These records were also assigned to another study, of yellow fever vaccine responses in identical twins.

Sequencing was performed on PBMCs. This clonotype was obtained from a woman under 30 in good health. This chain uses TRBV5-1 with TRBJ1-2; 8 nucleotides agree with TRBD1. CDR3 region: CASSLLAGGNYGYTF. Written as DNA, the CDR3 is TGCGCCAGCAGCTTGCTGGCAGGGGGCAACTATGGCTACACCTTC.